These T cell receptor beta chains were read from a single sample in a study of blood T cell repertoires in COVID-19. Produced via immunoSEQ multiplex PCR; TCRdb's table is partial and in-frame only. The profile shows around 200,000 clones, about 90% of them singletons. The sequenced material came from PBMCs or T cells enriched from blood (not recorded which). The receptors come from a woman between 45 and 65 years old in a cohort exposed to, infected with or recovered from COVID-19 (not recorded which). CDR3s include the opening cysteine and the closing phenylalanine or tryptophan. Each record gives: J gene, clone size, D gene, V gene, CDR3 DNA, CDR3 protein. The D gene is left open where the match is weak. Clone size, where shown, is once, few, many, or a class for clones that have expanded.

J gene: TRBJ2-3; clone size: .; D gene: TRBD2; V gene: TRBV27; CDR3 DNA: TGTGCCAGCAGCCACTCGGGAGGGCGGTGGGGCGTGGGAGATACGCAGTATTTT; CDR3 protein: CASSHSGGRWGVGDTQYF
J gene: TRBJ2-3; clone size: .; D gene: TRBD2; V gene: TRBV7-3; CDR3 DNA: TGTGCCAGCAGCTTAAGGGGGGGTAGAACAGATACGCAGTATTTT; CDR3 protein: CASSLRGGRTDTQYF
J gene: TRBJ2-5; clone size: .; D gene: .; V gene: TRBV30; CDR3 DNA: TGTGCCTGGAACAGCTACCAAGAGACCCAGTACTTC; CDR3 protein: CAWNSYQETQYF
J gene: TRBJ1-2; clone size: few; D gene: .; V gene: TRBV29-1; CDR3 DNA: TGCAGCGTTGAATCGGAGACCGCAAGACAGACCAACAACTATGGCTACACCTTC; CDR3 protein: CSVESETARQTNNYGYTF
J gene: TRBJ1-2; clone size: .; D gene: TRBD1; V gene: TRBV5-4; CDR3 DNA: TGTGCCAGCAGCCGGACAGGGCCCTATGGCTACACCTTC; CDR3 protein: CASSRTGPYGYTF
J gene: TRBJ2-5; clone size: .; D gene: .; V gene: TRBV1; CDR3 DNA: TGCACCAGCAGCCAAGAAGAAGGTAGCGGGGGGGTTGGGGAGACCCAGTACTTC; CDR3 protein: CTSSQEEGSGGVGETQYF
J gene: TRBJ1-4; clone size: .; D gene: .; V gene: TRBV7-2; CDR3 DNA: TGTGCCAGCAGCCCCGGACGGGTCGACAGAGAAAAACTGTTTTTT; CDR3 protein: CASSPGRVDREKLFF
J gene: TRBJ1-2; clone size: few; D gene: .; V gene: TRBV28; CDR3 DNA: TGTGCCAGCAGCTCGGTCGGAGACAGAACCTATGGCTACACCTTC; CDR3 protein: CASSSVGDRTYGYTF
J gene: TRBJ2-7; clone size: .; D gene: .; V gene: TRBV30; CDR3 DNA: TGTGCCTGGGAGATAGCAGGGTGGACGAGGGAGCAGTACTTC; CDR3 protein: CAWEIAGWTREQYF
J gene: TRBJ2-2; clone size: few; D gene: .; V gene: TRBV5-1; CDR3 DNA: TGCGCCAGCAGCTTCGGACAGCCCGGGGAGCTGTTTTTT; CDR3 protein: CASSFGQPGELFF
J gene: TRBJ1-6; clone size: .; D gene: TRBD1; V gene: TRBV4-1; CDR3 DNA: TGCGCCAGCAGCCAAGTTCTTGGACAGGGAGGTTCACCCCTCCACTTT; CDR3 protein: CASSQVLGQGGSPLHF
J gene: TRBJ2-2; clone size: few; D gene: .; V gene: TRBV5-1; CDR3 DNA: TGCGCCAGCAGCTCGCAGACCGGGGAGCTGTTTTTT; CDR3 protein: CASSSQTGELFF
J gene: TRBJ2-2; clone size: .; D gene: TRBD1; V gene: TRBV4-2; CDR3 DNA: TGTGCCAGCAGCCAAGAGATTGGGACAGACACCGGGGAGCTGTTTTTT; CDR3 protein: CASSQEIGTDTGELFF
J gene: TRBJ1-6; clone size: .; D gene: TRBD1; V gene: TRBV7-9; CDR3 DNA: TGTGCCAGCAGCTTGGGGACAGGGACCAATTCACCCCTCCACTTT; CDR3 protein: CASSLGTGTNSPLHF
J gene: TRBJ2-3; clone size: .; D gene: TRBD2; V gene: TRBV5-1; CDR3 DNA: TGCGCCAGCAGCTTGGATGGCGGGGGGGCAGGTGATACGCAGTATTTT; CDR3 protein: CASSLDGGGAGDTQYF
J gene: TRBJ1-5; clone size: .; D gene: .; V gene: TRBV5-8; CDR3 DNA: TGTGCCAGCAGCTTCTCTTTCCAGCCCCAGCATTTT; CDR3 protein: CASSFSFQPQHF